One sample yielded the 30 T cell receptor beta chains listed below, sequenced in a study of T-cell memory formation after mild COVID-19. MiXCR, run by TCRdb on the 5' RACE reads, gives a single entry per CDR3 protein. This table has around 370,000 distinct CDR3 sequences, 20% to 25% appearing once. Sequences were obtained from PBMCs or a T cell subset sorted from them (not recorded which). Receptors were obtained from an adult woman who had mild COVID-19 (a few samples of this study predate the infection). Cell type and time point are not known.

The V call is TRBV5-6, the J call TRBJ2-7, with D possibly being TRBD2 (5 bases). Trimming shortened V by 2 bases and J by 4 bases, and 7 bases separated the two germline ends. The CDR3 runs to 12 residues. Germline CDR1 and CDR2: SGHDT and YYEEEE. As DNA, the CDR3 is TGTGCCAGCAGCTTCGGGATGTACGAGCAGTACTTC. This translates into CASSFGMYEQYF.

The table lists this clonotype with a few counts. The chain recombines TRBV12-3 or TRBV12-4 with TRBJ1-2; D is unresolved. The CDR3 is made up of 15 amino acids. The V end was cut by 8 bases, the J end by 4 bases, with 20 bases between. CDR3 coding DNA: TGTGCCAGCCTTTTTAAAGGCGGGCCCCGCTATGGCTACACCTTC. Translation gives CASLFKGGPRYGYTF.

This clonotype was picked up a small number of times. The chain recombines TRBV5-6 with TRBJ1-4; D is unresolved. The CDR3 contains 17 residues. The V gene's germline CDR1 is SGHDT and CDR2 YYEEEE. The V and J ends lost 2 bases and 3 bases respectively, with 17 bases between them. CDR3 nucleotides: TGTGCCAGCAGCTTTTTTAGTCTCCGAGGCGCTAATGAAAAACTGTTTTTT. Translating it yields CASSFFSLRGANEKLFF.

The chain uses TRBV10-3 and TRBJ1-4; possible D gene TRBD1, 5 bases. Germline V gives CDR1 ENHRY, CDR2 SYGVKD. V was shortened by 11 bases and J by 4 bases, with 17 bases between the two germline ends. The CDR3 length is 14 residues. CDR3 sequence reads: CAAKGAANNEKLFF. CDR3 in DNA: TGTGCCGCCAAAGGGGCAGCTAATAATGAAAAACTGTTTTTT.

V usage is TRBV20-1 and J usage is TRBJ2-1, with 11 nucleotides matching TRBD2. The V segment lost 0 bases and the J segment 8 bases; nucleotides outside the gene matches: 12. The germline gives CDR1 DFQATT, CDR2 SNEGSKA (reference sequence). This CDR3 contains 17 residues. The CDR3 coding sequence is TGCAGTGCTAGAGATAGCGGGAGGGCCTACAGGAACGATGAGCAGTTCTTC. Its protein product is CSARDSGRAYRNDEQFF.

This rearrangement joins TRBV10-3 to TRBJ1-4; 10 positions match TRBD1. Trimming cost V 11 bases and J 3 bases; bases outside gene matches: 9. Germline loops: CDR1 ENHRY, CDR2 SYGVKD. The CDR3 runs 15 residues. The CDR3 is CAVRQGAGANEKLFF. CDR3 sequence (DNA): TGTGCCGTAAGACAGGGGGCCGGGGCTAATGAAAAACTGTTTTTT.

The chain combines TRBV9 with TRBJ1-1, with 9 bases that match TRBD1. Germline V gene sequence: CDR1 SGDLS, CDR2 YYNGEE. The CDR3 length is 14 residues. With 4 bases clipped from V and 6 bases from J, the junction kept 7 bases outside the gene matches. CDR3: CASSLTGGKAEAFF. The CDR3 nucleotides are TGTGCCAGCAGCTTAACAGGGGGCAAGGCTGAAGCTTTCTTT.

J is TRBJ2-5 and V is TRBV11-2, with D hard to call. Trimming removed 5 bases from V and 5 bases from J, with 27 bases in between. The CDR3 is 18 residues long. Germline values: CDR1 SGHAT, CDR2 FQNNGV. The CDR3 loop is CASSPPPVLTGNMETQYF. CDR3 bases: TGTGCCAGCAGCCCACCCCCGGTTTTGACTGGGAATATGGAGACCCAGTACTTC.

V is TRBV15 and J is TRBJ2-7; D remains ambiguous. Germline V CDR1 and CDR2: LNHNV, YYDKDF (reference sequence). Trimming shortened V by 1 base and J by 7 bases, and 11 bases separated the two germline ends. This CDR3 comprises 13 residues. The DNA of the CDR3 is TGTGCCACCAGCAGAGCGCCAGGTCGGGAGCAGTACTTC. The encoded protein is CATSRAPGREQYF.

This rearrangement joins TRBV20-1 to TRBJ1-5; TRBD1 is a possible D gene (5 bases). The CDR3 extends over 13 amino acids. In germline, CDR1 is DFQATT, CDR2 SNEGSKA (reference sequence). The V end was cut by 6 bases, the J end by 5 bases, with 14 bases between. The CDR3 is CSAPDVGDQPQHF. The CDR3 region has the DNA TGCAGTGCGCCGGACGTGGGGGATCAGCCCCAGCATTTT.

This clonotype was seen a handful of times. J is TRBJ2-2 and V is TRBV10-3, with D maybe TRBD2 (7 bases). The CDR3 is made up of 15 amino acids. Germline-derived CDR1 and CDR2 are ENHRY and SYGVKD. V shed 4 bases and J shed 4 bases, with 13 bases lying between them. CDR3 loop: CAISARGPPTGELFF. In nucleotides, the CDR3 is TGTGCCATCAGTGCGCGGGGGCCCCCCACCGGGGAGCTGTTTTTT.

The rearrangement uses TRBV7-2 and TRBJ2-7, with 12 bases lining up with TRBD2. There are 17 residues in the CDR3. V trimming: 5 bases; J trimming: 3 bases; junction bases outside the gene matches: 11. CDR1 SGHTA and CDR2 FQGNSA come from the germline V gene. CDR3 loop: CASSKTSGSIGSYEQYF. Written as DNA, the CDR3 is TGTGCCAGCAGCAAGACTAGCGGGAGTATAGGGAGCTACGAGCAGTACTTC.

The V call is TRBV12-3 or TRBV12-4, the J call TRBJ1-4; 10 bases are a match to TRBD1. The CDR3 consists of 14 residues. V lost 5 bases and J lost 9; bases outside the gene matches: 6. The CDR3 DNA is TGTGCCAGCAGTACCCGGGACAGGGGCCAAAAACTGTTTTTT. It codes for CASSTRDRGQKLFF.

This CDR3 is CASSSLAAAEQFF. CDR3 sequence (DNA): TGTGCCAGCAGTTCCCTAGCGGCCGCTGAGCAGTTCTTC. V is TRBV7-2 and J is TRBJ2-1, with TRBD2 identical over 7 bases. With 6 bases clipped from V and 9 bases from J, the junction kept 8 bases outside the gene matches. Per the germline V gene, CDR1 is SGHTA and CDR2 is FQGNSA. The CDR3 has 13 residues.

The chain combines TRBV7-2 with TRBJ2-6, with D perhaps TRBD1 (5 bases). This CDR3 spans 16 amino acids. V lost 5 bases to trimming and J lost 0 bases, with 11 bases between them. CDR1 is SGHTA, CDR2 FQGNSA, per germline. The CDR3 DNA is TGTGCCAGCAGCCCCAGAGGACACTCTGGGGCCAACGTCCTGACTTTC. Its translation: CASSPRGHSGANVLTF. Supplemented by reference TRBV7-2 and TRBJ2-6, the full variable domain reads GAGVSQSPSNKVTEKGKDVELRCDPISGHTALYWYRQSLGQGLEFLIYFQGNSAPDKSGLPSDRFSAERTGGSVSTLTIQRTQQEDSAVYLCASSPRGHSGANVLTFGAGSRLTVL.

This clonotype was seen a handful of times. This chain uses TRBV4-2 with TRBJ2-5; 8 positions agree with TRBD2. This CDR3 spans 16 amino acids. Germline V gene sequence: CDR1 LGHNA, CDR2 YNFKEQ. Trimming took 1 base from V and 5 from J; bases not matched to a gene: 9. The CDR3 coding sequence is TGTGCCAGCAGCCAAGGGTTGCGGGGGGCCGGGGAGACCCAGTACTTC. It codes for CASSQGLRGAGETQYF.

This clonotype was observed at least ten times. The chain's CDR3 is CASSLRVQETQYF. CDR3 bases: TGTGCCAGCAGCTTAAGGGTCCAAGAGACCCAGTACTTC. The rearrangement links TRBV7-6 to TRBJ2-5; D gene uncertain. CDR3 length equals 13 residues. Germline CDR1 reads SGHVS; CDR2 reads FNYEAQ. The V end was cut by 2 bases, the J end by 1 base, with 5 bases between.

The chain is built from TRBV20-1 and TRBJ1-2; D possibly corresponds to TRBD1 (5 bases). V was trimmed by 1 base and J by 4 bases, leaving 7 bases between them. This CDR3 contains 12 residues. The germline CDR1 and CDR2 sequences are DFQATT and SNEGSKA (reference sequence). CDR3 region: CSARAGPYGYTF. The CDR3 DNA reads as TGCAGTGCTAGAGCGGGGCCCTATGGCTACACCTTC.

This clonotype was counted ten times or more. The chain combines TRBV11-2 with TRBJ1-2, with unresolved D. The CDR3 spans 17 residues. Per germline, CDR1 SGHAT and CDR2 FQNNGV. V shed 0 bases and J shed 3 bases, with 17 bases lying between them. CDR3 loop: CASSLDPGGRGDYGYTF. The CDR3 DNA follows: TGTGCCAGCAGCTTAGATCCCGGAGGCCGGGGTGACTATGGCTACACCTTC.

This clonotype was counted between two and nine times. The chain couples TRBV6-5 to TRBJ2-1; 8 positions match TRBD1. The ends lost 5 bases at V and 1 base at J; junction bases unmatched: 4. Germline CDR1 is MNHEY and CDR2 is SVGAGI. The CDR3 length is 15 residues. The CDR3 reads CASSGTGGSYNEQFF. The CDR3 nucleotides are TGTGCCAGCAGTGGAACAGGGGGGTCCTACAATGAGCAGTTCTTC.

The V call is TRBV20-1, the J call TRBJ2-1; 10 nucleotides line up with TRBD1. CDR3 length equals 14 residues. Germline CDR1 DFQATT, CDR2 SNEGSKA (reference sequence). V gave up 5 bases and J gave up 2 bases; unmatched junction bases: 3. This chain's CDR3 is CSAGTGETYNEQFF. CDR3 bases: TGCAGTGCTGGGACAGGGGAGACCTACAATGAGCAGTTCTTC.

This clonotype turned up a few times. V is TRBV7-9 and J is TRBJ1-5; D gene ambiguous. V was shortened by 4 bases and J by 7 bases, with 8 bases between the two germline ends. Germline V gives CDR1 SEHNR, CDR2 FQNEAQ (reference sequence). CDR3 length equals 12 residues. The CDR3, as DNA: TGTGCCAGCAGCTCCCCGGGGCAGCCCCAGCATTTT. It codes for CASSSPGQPQHF.

This sequence joins TRBV20-1 and TRBJ2-3, with 11 bases lining up with TRBD2. Germline assignment: CDR1 DFQATT and CDR2 SNEGSKA (reference sequence). The CDR3 consists of 15 residues. V dropped 4 bases and J dropped 1; count of bases not matched to a gene: 4. The CDR3 here is CSAIGTSGRTDTQYF. CDR3 coding DNA: TGCAGTGCTATTGGGACTAGCGGTCGCACAGATACGCAGTATTTT.

This clonotype was recorded a few times. The J gene is TRBJ1-2, the V gene TRBV29-1; D unresolved. The CDR3 contains 13 residues. Germline CDR1 and CDR2: SQVTM and ANQGSEA. Between the trimmed V and J ends, which lost 5 bases and 1 base, there was a span of 11 bases. The CDR3 here is CSVLGTINYGYTF. CDR3 nucleotides: TGCAGCGTTCTCGGTACAATTAACTATGGCTACACCTTC.

CDR3 sequence reads: CASGSLLPAGGHTEAFF. CDR3 in DNA: TGTGCTAGTGGTTCCTTGCTTCCCGCGGGTGGGCACACTGAAGCTTTCTTT. V and J are TRBV12-5 and TRBJ1-1; D remains unclear. Germline loops: CDR1 LGHNT, CDR2 FRNRAP. This CDR3 is 17 amino acids long. The V gene lost 4 bases and the J gene lost 3 bases, with 21 bases spanning the gap. The full variable domain, with the rest looked up from reference TRBV12-5 and TRBJ1-1, is DARVTQTPRHKVTEMGQEVTMRCQPILGHNTVFWYRQTMMQGLELLAYFRNRAPLDDSGMPKDRFSAEMPDATLATLKIQPSEPRDSAVYFCASGSLLPAGGHTEAFFGQGTRLTVV.

V usage is TRBV7-9 and J usage is TRBJ1-4; D gene uncertain. The CDR3 has 13 amino acids. Germline CDR1 reads SEHNR; CDR2 reads FQNEAQ (reference sequence). Trimming took 5 bases from V and 15 from J, leaving 19 bases between them. The CDR3 here is CASSHSTQSEVFF. The CDR3 bases are TGTGCCAGCAGCCACTCCACCCAATCCGAAGTGTTTTTT.

This clonotype was detected only a few times. The chain joins TRBV29-1 to TRBJ2-5; D is possibly TRBD2 (6 bases). Germline-derived CDR1 and CDR2 are SQVTM and ANQGSEA. The V end lost 1 base, the J end lost 5 bases, and 14 bases lay between the germline ends. The CDR3 runs to 14 residues. In nucleotides, the CDR3 is TGCAGCGTTGAAGGACGGAGGGGCGGTGAGACCCAGTACTTC. Protein sequence: CSVEGRRGGETQYF.

The V call is TRBV20-1, the J call TRBJ2-7; TRBD1 matches 8 bases. The CDR3 runs to 13 residues. In germline, CDR1 is DFQATT, CDR2 SNEGSKA (reference sequence). Trimming cost V 6 bases and J 4 bases; bases outside gene matches: 8. The CDR3 coding sequence is TGCAGTGCAACGGACAGGGATGTGTACGAGCAGTACTTC. Protein sequence: CSATDRDVYEQYF.

The V call is TRBV7-9, the J call TRBJ2-7, with 10 bases fitting TRBD1. With V trimmed by 0 bases and J by 4 bases, 3 bases remained unmatched. The germline gives CDR1 SEHNR, CDR2 FQNEAQ (reference sequence). The CDR3 is 15 amino acids. The CDR3 nucleotides read TGTGCCAGCAGCTTAGCGGGACAGGGGATATACGAGCAGTACTTC. This sequence encodes CASSLAGQGIYEQYF.

This clonotype occurred a few times. The genes are TRBV6-5 and TRBJ2-2; the D gene could be TRBD1 or TRBD2 (6 bases each). V was clipped by 2 bases and J by 7 bases, with 14 bases between them. The germline V gene encodes CDR1 MNHEY and CDR2 SVGAGI. The CDR3 length is 15 residues. The CDR3 region has the DNA TGTGCCAGCAGTTACGACCGGGGGCCGGGCGGGGAGCTGTTTTTT. This translates into CASSYDRGPGGELFF.